These T cell receptor beta chains were read from a single sample in a study of blood T cell repertoires in COVID-19. TCRdb's table, derived via immunoSEQ multiplex PCR, lists solely in-frame clones and lacks some. The table has over 250,000 clones, around 86% seen once; the top ten hold less than 3%. The sequencing input was PBMCs or T cells enriched from blood (not recorded which). These receptors all stem from a woman in her late teens or twenties who had recovered from COVID-19. Both conserved end residues are part of each CDR3. The order of the fields is V gene, D gene, clone size, J gene, CDR3 protein, CDR3 DNA. D genes are given only for firm matches. Size values are once, few and many counts, or a class for expanded clones, and some rows have none.

V: TRBV20-1
D: -
size: -
J: TRBJ1-2
CDR3: CSVIQGDGYTF
DNA: TGCAGTGTCATCCAAGGGGATGGCTACACCTTC

V: TRBV6-1
D: -
size: -
J: TRBJ1-5
CDR3: CASSEGWENYSNQPQHF
DNA: TGTGCCAGCAGTGAGGGTTGGGAGAATTATAGCAATCAGCCCCAGCATTTT

V: TRBV7-9
D: -
size: -
J: TRBJ1-2
CDR3: CASSSPLQGYYGYTF
DNA: TGTGCCAGCAGCTCCCCCTTGCAGGGCTACTATGGCTACACCTTC

V: TRBV5-4
D: TRBD1
size: -
J: TRBJ2-1
CDR3: CASSLGTGDYNEQFF
DNA: TGTGCCAGCAGCCTAGGGACAGGGGACTACAATGAGCAGTTCTTC

V: TRBV30
D: -
size: -
J: TRBJ2-3
CDR3: CAWSASYTDTQYF
DNA: TGTGCCTGGAGTGCCTCTTACACAGATACGCAGTATTTT

V: TRBV27
D: -
size: -
J: TRBJ1-1
CDR3: CASRDTISEAFF
DNA: TGTGCCAGCCGGGACACTATCTCTGAAGCTTTCTTT

V: TRBV19
D: -
size: -
J: TRBJ1-2
CDR3: CASSTVDSPYTF
DNA: TGTGCCAGTAGTACCGTGGACAGCCCCTACACCTTC

V: TRBV18
D: TRBD1
size: -
J: TRBJ1-2
CDR3: CASSPQGGANYGYTF
DNA: TGTGCCAGCTCACCACAAGGGGGCGCCAACTATGGCTACACCTTC

V: TRBV30
D: TRBD2
size: -
J: TRBJ2-1
CDR3: CAWSVRLAGYNEQFF
DNA: TGTGCCTGGAGTGTAAGACTAGCGGGCTACAATGAGCAGTTCTTC

V: TRBV28
D: TRBD1
size: few
J: TRBJ1-5
CDR3: CASSMTGNSNQPQHF
DNA: TGTGCCAGCAGCATGACAGGGAATAGCAATCAGCCCCAGCATTTT

V: TRBV7-6
D: -
size: -
J: TRBJ2-2
CDR3: CASSFAGSATGELFF
DNA: TGTGCCAGCAGCTTTGCCGGGAGTGCCACCGGGGAGCTGTTTTTT

V: TRBV5-1
D: -
size: -
J: TRBJ2-1
CDR3: CASSLGGVHNEQFF
DNA: TGCGCCAGCAGCTTGGGAGGAGTTCACAATGAGCAGTTCTTC

V: TRBV7-8
D: -
size: -
J: TRBJ1-5
CDR3: CASSPDPGYQPQHF
DNA: TGTGCCAGCAGCCCAGATCCAGGTTATCAGCCCCAGCATTTT

V: TRBV28
D: -
size: -
J: TRBJ1-1
CDR3: CASSLSWGRSGTEAFF
DNA: TGTGCCAGCAGTTTATCCTGGGGGAGGAGTGGAACTGAAGCTTTCTTT

V: TRBV29-1
D: -
size: few
J: TRBJ1-5
CDR3: CSVQEDSNQPQHF
DNA: TGCAGCGTTCAGGAGGATAGCAATCAGCCCCAGCATTTT

V: TRBV7-2
D: TRBD1
size: -
J: TRBJ1-1
CDR3: CASSPRDRGNTEAFF
DNA: TGTGCCAGCAGCCCACGGGACAGGGGTAACACTGAAGCTTTCTTT

V: TRBV6-5
D: TRBD1
size: -
J: TRBJ2-1
CDR3: CASKVPGQAGNEQFF
DNA: TGTGCCAGCAAGGTACCGGGACAGGCGGGTAATGAGCAGTTCTTC

V: TRBV27
D: TRBD1
size: -
J: TRBJ1-6
CDR3: CASSLTGTGTLIERSPLHF
DNA: TGTGCCAGCAGTTTAACCGGGACAGGGACCCTAATTGAACGATCACCCCTCCACTTT

V: TRBV5-4
D: TRBD2
size: -
J: TRBJ2-3
CDR3: CASSLRLAGVSDTQYF
DNA: TGTGCCAGCAGCCTTCGACTAGCGGGGGTTTCAGATACGCAGTATTTT

V: TRBV19
D: -
size: -
J: TRBJ1-2
CDR3: CASKETGDYSNYGYTF
DNA: TGTGCCAGTAAGGAGACGGGGGACTACTCTAACTATGGCTACACCTTC

V: TRBV7-9
D: -
size: -
J: TRBJ2-7
CDR3: CASSLGGSNKDYEQYF
DNA: TGTGCCAGCAGCTTAGGGGGCAGCAATAAGGACTACGAGCAGTACTTC

V: TRBV3-1/TRBV3-2
D: -
size: -
J: TRBJ2-3
CDR3: CASSRGRTDTQYF
DNA: TGTGCCAGCAGCCGGGGCAGGACAGATACGCAGTATTTT

V: TRBV28
D: -
size: -
J: TRBJ2-1
CDR3: CASNPPGQKGPSYNEQFF
DNA: TGTGCCAGCAACCCCCCAGGGCAAAAGGGCCCCTCCTACAATGAGCAGTTCTTC

V: TRBV25-1
D: TRBD1
size: -
J: TRBJ2-3
CDR3: CASSDEGQGTGGTDTQYF
DNA: TGTGCCAGCAGTGATGAAGGACAAGGGACAGGGGGCACAGATACGCAGTATTTT

V: TRBV7-3
D: -
size: -
J: TRBJ1-1
CDR3: CASSFDGMNTEAFF
DNA: TGTGCCAGCAGCTTTGATGGCATGAACACTGAAGCTTTCTTT

V: TRBV5-1
D: -
size: -
J: TRBJ2-7
CDR3: CASSLNTGLVYEQYF
DNA: TGCGCCAGCAGCTTAAACACGGGACTCGTCTACGAGCAGTACTTC

V: TRBV28
D: TRBD2
size: -
J: TRBJ2-1
CDR3: CASRSTSGRGNEQFF
DNA: TGTGCCAGCAGGTCGACTAGCGGGAGGGGGAATGAGCAGTTCTTC

V: TRBV21-1
D: -
size: once
J: TRBJ2-5
CDR3: CASSKMRLRDSRGETQYF
DNA: TGTGCCAGCAGCAAAATGCGTTTGAGAGACAGCAGGGGCGAGACCCAGTACTTC